Reported below is one T cell receptor beta chain. Antigen: not known. Division of CD4+ cells produced a CD45RA+ naive subset and a CD45RA-negative memory subset. The data belong to a study of shared clonotypes between healthy human individuals. Study-level background: Per donor, three plates held CD4 naive cells, three held CD4 memory, two held CD8 naive and one held CD8 memory.

Study-wide results and limits: Naive CD4 clonotypes were shared across a handful of donors at roughly 5%. Non-shared clonotypes were found to have lower generation probabilities than the clonotypes that were shared by all four of the sorted-subset donors.

TCRdb's table, derived via immunoSEQ multiplex PCR, lists solely in-frame clones and lacks some. The sample consists of roughly 2.5 million clones, approximately 90% of them appearing once. Germline values: CDR1 MNHNY, CDR2 SVGAGI (reference sequence). The V and J ends lost 4 bases and 3 bases, in that order; junction bases with no gene match: 5. The CDR3 sequence is 14 residues long. This chain joins TRBV6-6 and TRBJ2-7; TRBD2 matches at 8 bases. The source is a man aged 18-30 years in good health. Material: naive CD4+ T cells sorted from blood. Subset in this sample: CD45RA+ positively selected. CDR3 protein: CASSSLAGFYEQYF. DNA of the CDR3: TGTGCCAGCAGTTCATTAGCGGGGTTCTACGAGCAGTACTTC.